This TCR beta chain comes out of a study of T cell repertoires in cytomegalovirus infection. TCRdb processed the reads anew with MiXCR; each CDR3 protein has one entry. The repertoire consists of hundreds of thousands of distinct CDR3 sequences, with about 30% occurring once and the leading ten covering around a sixth. Note on this clonotype: Its specificity is unknown.

The sequence derives from a human donor in good health (CMV status not recorded). Some clones in this sample may be carry-over from other donors' samples. The material sequenced was cultured PBMCs, taken from culture after CMV antigen stimulation.

The CDR3 loop is CASSYSFPFDGMGNEQFF. Here the CDR3 DNA reads TGTGCCAGCAGTTATTCCTTTCCCTTCGACGGAATGGGGAATGAGCAGTTCTTC. V usage is TRBV6-5 and J usage is TRBJ2-1, with D hard to call. The length of the CDR3 is 18 residues. Germline CDR1 reads MNHEY; CDR2 reads SVGAGI. The V end was cut by 3 bases, the J end by 7 bases, with 25 bases between.